These 23 T cell receptor beta chains were all obtained from the same sample, sequenced in a study of blood T cell repertoires in COVID-19. Profiled with immunoSEQ multiplex PCR; TCRdb holds only in-frame clones, not every one. This table holds 300,000 to 400,000 clones, 65% to 90% found once. The specimen sequenced was PBMCs or T cells enriched from blood (not recorded which). Every receptor here comes from a middle-aged woman with acute COVID-19.

The chain uses TRBV6-5 and TRBJ2-1; possible D gene TRBD1, 6 bases. The length of the CDR3 is 13 residues. The ends were cut back, 7 bases at V and 4 bases at J, with 11 bases in the middle. Germline CDR1 is MNHEY and CDR2 is SVGAGI. The CDR3 DNA is TGTGCCAGCACCAGGGACAATTACAATGAGCAGTTCTTC. Protein sequence: CASTRDNYNEQFF.

CDR3 sequence: CASSFTRGGLPYNEQFF. The DNA for the CDR3 is TGTGCCAGCTCATTTACAAGGGGGGGACTCCCTTACAATGAGCAGTTCTTC. The chain is built from TRBV18 and TRBJ2-1, with D perhaps matching TRBD2 (7 bases). Deletions cut 5 bases from V and 4 bases from J, with 21 bases between. The CDR3 is 17 amino acids. Germline V CDR1 and CDR2: KGHSH, LQKENI.

The rearrangement joins TRBV4-1 to TRBJ1-1; D may be TRBD1 (5 bases). V lost 0 bases to trimming and J lost 1 base, with 18 bases between them. From germline, CDR1 is MGHRA and CDR2 YSYEKL. The CDR3 contains 18 residues. CDR3 loop: CASSQDDGGWIQNTEAFF. CDR3 coding DNA: TGCGCCAGCAGCCAAGATGACGGGGGATGGATTCAGAACACTGAAGCTTTCTTT.

The sample holds a few counts of this clone. This sequence joins TRBV7-2 and TRBJ1-1; 7 bases match TRBD1. V shed 5 bases, J shed 5 bases, and the junction held 5 bases outside the gene matches. The germline V gene has CDR1 SGHTA and CDR2 FQGNSA. The length of the CDR3 is 13 residues. CDR3 coding DNA: TGTGCCAGCAGCAACAGACAGGGAACTGAAGCTTTCTTT. Amino acid sequence: CASSNRQGTEAFF.

V is TRBV27 and J is TRBJ2-4, with 8 bases fitting TRBD1. Germline CDR1 reads MNHEY; CDR2 reads SMNVEV (reference sequence). CDR3 length: 16 amino acids. J gave up 8 bases and V 5 bases, and 14 bases lay outside the gene matches. For the CDR3, the DNA is TGTGCCAGCAGTCCAGGGGGCGCGGTTAGAACCCACATTCAGTACTTC. Amino acids: CASSPGGAVRTHIQYF.

The genes are TRBV7-2 and TRBJ1-1; TRBD1 might be the D (5 bases). Germline CDR1 and CDR2: SGHTA and FQGNSA. The CDR3 sequence is 14 residues long. The V end lost 5 bases, the J end lost 5 bases, and 15 bases lay between the germline ends. CDR3 nucleotide sequence: TGTGCCAGCAGCACGGCGGGGACGAGGACTGAAGCTTTCTTT. It is translated as CASSTAGTRTEAFF.

This chain links TRBV19 with TRBJ2-1; TRBD1 matches 7 bases. Trimming took 8 bases from V and 4 from J; bases not matched to a gene: 5. CDR1 is LNHDA and CDR2 is SQIVND in the germline V gene (reference sequence). This CDR3 contains 13 residues. CDR3 DNA sequence: TGTGCCAGTGCCCGGGACAGTTACAATGAGCAGTTCTTC. Encoded protein: CASARDSYNEQFF.

The V gene is TRBV21-1, the J gene TRBJ2-5; the listed D gene, TRBD1, was not tested against the DNA. TRBV21-1 is described as a pseudogene. The CDR3 runs 16 residues. The CDR3 DNA is TGTGCCAGCAGCCAAATAAAGGGGGCTTTGAGAAAGACCCAGTACTTC. This sequence encodes CASSQIKGALRKTQYF.

The chain combines TRBV4-3 with TRBJ2-2, with a possible D match to TRBD2 (5 bases). CDR3 length: 17 amino acids. The germline V gene encodes CDR1 LGHNA and CDR2 YSLEER. V shed 0 bases and J shed 1 base, with 12 bases lying between them. CDR3 sequence (DNA): TGCGCCAGCAGCCAAGATTTCCTAGCCGAGAACACCGGGGAGCTGTTTTTT. It codes for CASSQDFLAENTGELFF.

The J gene is TRBJ1-4, the V gene TRBV11-2; D is possibly TRBD1 (6 bases). Germline V gene data show CDR1 as SGHAT and CDR2 as FQNNGV. V was clipped by 4 bases and J by 3 bases, with 9 bases between them. The CDR3 totals 14 residues. CDR3 sequence: CASSSGQPNEKLFF. For the CDR3, the DNA is TGTGCCAGCAGCTCAGGACAGCCTAATGAAAAACTGTTTTTT.

V and J are TRBV5-1 and TRBJ1-2; D is unresolved. Germline V gives CDR1 SGHRS, CDR2 YFSETQ. The CDR3 totals 11 residues. V was clipped by 5 bases and J by 8 bases, with 10 bases between them. The CDR3 loop is CASRRGSGYTF. The CDR3 DNA sequence: TGCGCCAGCAGGAGAGGGAGCGGCTACACCTTC.

The CDR3 DNA is TGTGCCAGCAGCTCCCTCGGACTAGCGGGTTTGAGGTACGAGCAGTACTTC. Protein product: CASSSLGLAGLRYEQYF. V gene TRBV11-2 combines with J gene TRBJ2-7, with 11 bases lining up with TRBD2. Germline V gene lookup returns CDR1 SGHAT and CDR2 FQNNGV. CDR3 length equals 17 residues. J was trimmed by 4 bases and V by 4 bases; bases with no gene match: 12.

This rearrangement joins TRBV10-3 to TRBJ1-1; D uncertain. This CDR3 has 15 residues. The germline V and J ends were trimmed by 1 base and 3 bases, with 12 bases remaining between them. Per germline, CDR1 ENHRY and CDR2 SYGVKD. The CDR3 DNA follows: TGTGCCATCAGTGAGTTCGGGGTGGTGTACACTGAAGCTTTCTTT. This translates into CAISEFGVVYTEAFF.

V usage is TRBV19 and J usage is TRBJ1-4; unclear D gene. Germline V gene data show CDR1 as LNHDA and CDR2 as SQIVND (reference sequence). The ends were cut back, 5 bases at V and 5 bases at J, with 12 bases in the middle. The CDR3 is 14 residues long. CDR3 in DNA: TGTGCCAGTAGTTCTCGTCGGGAGAATGAAAAACTGTTTTTT. Its protein is CASSSRRENEKLFF.

The chain joins TRBV27 to TRBJ1-1; 9 positions match TRBD1. V gave up 7 bases and J gave up 8 bases; unmatched junction bases: 17. CDR3 size: 16 residues. Germline V gives CDR1 MNHEY, CDR2 SMNVEV (reference sequence). The CDR3 protein is CASNHGQGKGVQEAFF. DNA of the CDR3: TGTGCCAGCAACCACGGACAGGGGAAGGGAGTGCAGGAAGCTTTCTTT.

V and J are TRBV11-2 and TRBJ2-7; the D gene is possibly TRBD2 (6 bases). This CDR3 has 14 amino acids. In germline, CDR1 is SGHAT, CDR2 FQNNGV. Trimming stripped 7 bases from V and 1 base from J, with 14 bases between. CDR3 sequence (DNA): TGTGCCAGCACCCGCGCGGGGCCGTCCTACGAGCAGTACTTC. Translation gives CASTRAGPSYEQYF.

In nucleotides, the CDR3 is TGTGCCAGTAGTATAGCCAGGGCCCTCAATCAGCCCCAGCATTTT. Translated: CASSIARALNQPQHF. The rearrangement joins TRBV19 to TRBJ1-5, with D perhaps matching TRBD1 (5 bases). Germline-derived CDR1 and CDR2 are LNHDA and SQIVND (reference sequence). The V end lost 1 base, the J end lost 3 bases, and 10 bases lay between the germline ends. This CDR3 spans 15 amino acids.

This clone was seen a few times. The V gene is TRBV2, the J gene TRBJ1-4, with 8 bases lining up with TRBD1. Germline lookup yields CDR1 SNHLY and CDR2 FYNNEI. V was clipped by 7 bases and J by 8 bases; unmatched bases: 6. This CDR3 is 13 amino acids long. This CDR3 is CASNPRTGEKLFF. CDR3 in DNA: TGTGCCAGCAACCCTAGGACAGGGGAAAAACTGTTTTTT.

The chain recombines TRBV19 with TRBJ2-1; D is perhaps TRBD2 (6 bases). Germline loops: CDR1 LNHDA, CDR2 SQIVND (reference sequence). CDR3 length: 14 amino acids. Trimming shortened V by 5 bases and J by 9 bases, and 17 bases separated the two germline ends. CDR3 residues: CASSAGTLIGEQFF. CDR3 coding DNA: TGTGCCAGTAGTGCCGGGACTTTGATAGGTGAGCAGTTCTTC.

This chain links TRBV27 with TRBJ2-7; weak D call: TRBD1 (5 bases). The CDR3 totals 15 residues. CDR1 MNHEY and CDR2 SMNVEV come from the germline V gene (reference sequence). The V gene lost 2 bases and the J gene lost 0 bases, with 11 bases spanning the gap. CDR3 nucleotides: TGTGCCAGCAGTTTAAGACAGCCCAGCTCCTACGAGCAGTACTTC. This gives the protein CASSLRQPSSYEQYF.

The CDR3 loop is CASKFRENTGELFF. CDR3 nucleotide sequence: TGTGCCAGTAAATTCCGGGAGAACACCGGGGAGCTGTTTTTT. The genes are TRBV19 and TRBJ2-2; D is possibly TRBD2 (5 bases). The CDR3 length is 14 residues. From germline, CDR1 is LNHDA and CDR2 SQIVND (reference sequence). With 7 bases removed from V and 1 base from J, the gap between germline ends came to 10 bases.

This chain joins TRBV5-1 and TRBJ1-2; D is unclear. In germline, CDR1 is SGHRS, CDR2 YFSETQ. V lost 4 bases to trimming and J lost 1 base, with 8 bases between them. CDR3 length equals 13 residues. The CDR3 region is CASSPEHNYGYTF. The CDR3 DNA follows: TGCGCCAGCAGCCCAGAACATAACTATGGCTACACCTTC.

The chain links TRBV4-2 to TRBJ2-1, with D maybe TRBD1 (6 bases). Trimming left V 0 bases short and J 15 bases short, with 18 bases between. The CDR3 runs 14 residues. The germline V gene encodes CDR1 LGHNA and CDR2 YNFKEQ. CDR3 region: CASSQELQGSSAFF. DNA for the CDR3: TGTGCCAGCAGCCAAGAACTCCAGGGGTCCTCGGCGTTCTTC.